This T cell receptor (beta chain) is from a study of blood T cell repertoires in COVID-19. Whole-study context: The United States, Italy and Spain supplied acute and convalescent COVID-19 samples.

Original methodology: Reference gene primer amplification in the assay estimated nucleated cell counts. Sequenced by immunoSEQ multiplex PCR; TCRdb stores in-frame clones only, minus some. V and J calls and clone size come straight from that table; D and trimming were deduced from the DNA. The sample has tens of thousands of clones, 85% seen once. Trimming cost V 4 bases and J 1 base; bases outside gene matches: 11. The CDR3 is 19 amino acids. Germline V gene sequence: CDR1 SGHTA, CDR2 FQGNSA. The material sequenced was peripheral blood. The chain couples TRBV7-2 to TRBJ2-2, with 11 bases that match TRBD2. The receptor was isolated from a human donor in a cohort sampled during active COVID-19. The CDR3 here is CASSSLISGRVGNTGELFF. DNA for the CDR3: TGTGCCAGCAGCTCTTTGATTAGCGGGAGGGTTGGGAACACCGGGGAGCTGTTTTTT.